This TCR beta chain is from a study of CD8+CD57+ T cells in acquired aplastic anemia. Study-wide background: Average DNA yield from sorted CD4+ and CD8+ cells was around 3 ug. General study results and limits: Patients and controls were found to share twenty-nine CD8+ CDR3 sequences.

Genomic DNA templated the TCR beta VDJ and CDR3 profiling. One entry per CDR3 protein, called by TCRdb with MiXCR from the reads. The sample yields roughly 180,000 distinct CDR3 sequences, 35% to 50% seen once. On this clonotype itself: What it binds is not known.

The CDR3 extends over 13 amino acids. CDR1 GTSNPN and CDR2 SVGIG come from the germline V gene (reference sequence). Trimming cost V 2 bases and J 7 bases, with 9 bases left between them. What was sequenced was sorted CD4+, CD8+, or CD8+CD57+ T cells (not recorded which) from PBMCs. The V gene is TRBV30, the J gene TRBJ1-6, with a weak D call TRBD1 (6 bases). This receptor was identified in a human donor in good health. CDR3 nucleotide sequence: TGTGCCTGGAGTCTACAGGGAAATTCACCCCTCCACTTT. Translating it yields CAWSLQGNSPLHF.